The clone carrying this T cell receptor beta chain has just one count. Alongside a J-beta primer mix, a sample-barcoded 5' primer served in a second PCR lasting roughly 7 to 11 cycles. Each of the cDNA molecules was tagged by a template-switch adaptor with 12 random nucleotides. Researchers report that each sample yielded at least 2.5 million CDR3-containing paired-end reads. One entry per CDR3 protein, called by TCRdb with MiXCR from the 5' RACE reads. Of fewer than 750,000 distinct CDR3 sequences listed, roughly 48% are singletons. These data come from a study of blood T cells in healthy people across ages. Peripheral blood was drawn, about 9.1 milliliters per donor. Germline CDR1 MNHEY, CDR2 SVGAGI. The CDR3 is made up of 14 amino acids.

This sequence was found in a man aged 80 or over in good health. Sequenced sample: blood. V usage is TRBV6-5 and J usage is TRBJ2-4; D gene uncertain. The J call may not be correct, given that the DNA end is closer to TRBJ2-7. The CDR3 sequence: CASSYSDKTYEQYF. The CDR3 nucleotides are TGTGCCAGCAGTTACAGTGACAAAACCTACGAGCAGTACTTC.